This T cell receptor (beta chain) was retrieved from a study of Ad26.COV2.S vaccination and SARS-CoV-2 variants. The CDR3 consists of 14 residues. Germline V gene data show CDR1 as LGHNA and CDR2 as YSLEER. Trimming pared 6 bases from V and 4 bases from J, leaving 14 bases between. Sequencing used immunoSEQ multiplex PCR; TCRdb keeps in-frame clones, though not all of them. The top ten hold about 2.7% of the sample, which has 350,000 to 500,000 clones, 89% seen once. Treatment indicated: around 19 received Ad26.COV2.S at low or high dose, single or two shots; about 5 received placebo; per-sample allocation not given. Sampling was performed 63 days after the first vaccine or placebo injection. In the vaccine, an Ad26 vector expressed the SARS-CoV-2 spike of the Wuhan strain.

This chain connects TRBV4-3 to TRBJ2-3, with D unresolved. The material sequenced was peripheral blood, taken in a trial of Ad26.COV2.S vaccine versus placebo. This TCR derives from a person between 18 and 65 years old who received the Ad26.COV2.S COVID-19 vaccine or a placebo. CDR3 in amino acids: CASSSRAFADTQYF. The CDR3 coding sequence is TGCGCCAGCAGTTCGAGAGCGTTCGCAGATACGCAGTATTTT.